This passage covers 20 T cell receptor beta chains from one sample sequenced in a study of shared clonotypes between healthy human individuals. Profiling relied on immunoSEQ multiplex PCR, and the TCRdb table lists in-frame clones only, not all of them. The sample contains around 2,100,000 clones, less than 95% of which appear only once. The naive CD8 population came from CD45RO-negative cells selected for CCR7, without terminally differentiated effector memory CD45RA+ cells. The sequenced sample consisted of naive CD8+ T cells sorted from blood. The receptors derive from a young man in good health.

The V gene is TRBV30, the J gene TRBJ2-1, with 9 bases matching TRBD2. CDR1 GTSNPN and CDR2 SVGIG come from the germline V gene (reference sequence). The CDR3 runs to 16 residues. Losses at the gene ends were 3 bases for V and 0 bases for J; bases not matched to a gene: 6. CDR3 residues: CAWSLPGLASYNEQFF. The CDR3 bases are TGTGCCTGGAGCCTACCGGGACTAGCCTCCTACAATGAGCAGTTCTTC.

The gene calls are TRBV5-4 and TRBJ1-2, with D maybe TRBD1 (5 bases). CDR1 and CDR2 (germline): SGHNT, YYREEE (reference sequence). The CDR3 has 15 residues. The V end was cut by 3 bases, the J end by 3 bases, with 15 bases between. CDR3 protein: CASSYSGTAYYGYTF. DNA of the CDR3: TGTGCCAGCAGCTACTCCGGGACGGCATACTATGGCTACACCTTC.

With respect to this clone: This sample includes further DNA sequences coding for the same CDR3. The chain combines TRBV7-2 with TRBJ2-7; 7 bases are shared with TRBD2. After removal of 4 bases from V and 3 bases from J, the junction contained 0 bases not matched to a gene. Germline V CDR1 and CDR2: SGHTA, FQGNSA. This CDR3 contains 12 residues. Written as DNA, the CDR3 is TGTGCCAGCAGCTCTAGCGGCTACGAGCAGTACTTC. This codes for CASSSSGYEQYF.

Concerning this clone: Other DNA sequences from this sample encode an identical CDR3 as well. The chain is built from TRBV4-1 and TRBJ1-5; D gene unclear. There are 14 residues in the CDR3. V lost 1 base and J lost 4, with 8 bases in between. Looked up from germline, CDR1 is MGHRA and CDR2 is YSYEKL. The CDR3 DNA reads TGCGCCAGCAGCCAAGTTGACTCGAATCAGCCCCAGCATTTT. Translated: CASSQVDSNQPQHF.

The V gene is TRBV13, the J gene TRBJ1-2; no clear D. This CDR3 spans 14 amino acids. V dropped 3 bases and J dropped 5 bases, with 13 bases sitting between them. Germline CDR1 PRHDT, CDR2 FYEKMQ (reference sequence). In nucleotides, the CDR3 is TGTGCCAGCAGCTTGGGCGGGGTACGGTATGGCTACACCTTC. It specifies CASSLGGVRYGYTF. The full variable domain, completed using reference TRBV13 and TRBJ1-2, is AAGVIQSPRHLIKEKRETATLKCYPIPRHDTVYWYQQGPGQDPQFLISFYEKMQSDKGSIPDRFSAQQFSDYHSELNMSSLELGDSALYFCASSLGGVRYGYTFGSGTRLTVV.

The V gene is TRBV7-8, the J gene TRBJ2-2; TRBD1 matches 11 bases. CDR1 is SGHVS and CDR2 is FQNEAQ in the germline V gene. The trim removed 3 bases at V and 6 bases at J, leaving 3 bases unmatched. The CDR3 contains 15 residues. The CDR3 nucleotides are TGTGCCAGCAGCTTGCCGGGACAGGGGGCCGGGGAGCTGTTTTTT. Translating it yields CASSLPGQGAGELFF. The full variable domain, with the rest looked up from reference TRBV7-8 and TRBJ2-2, is GAGVSQSPRYKVAKRGQDVALRCDPISGHVSLFWYQQALGQGPEFLTYFQNEAQLDKSGLPSDRFFAERPEGSVSTLKIQRTQQEDSAVYLCASSLPGQGAGELFFGEGSRLTVL.

The rearrangement links TRBV2 to TRBJ1-1; maybe TRBD1 (5 bases). Deletions cut 9 bases from V and 1 base from J, with 12 bases between. The CDR3 consists of 13 residues. Germline V gives CDR1 SNHLY, CDR2 FYNNEI. The CDR3 protein is CASWGPRNTEAFF. CDR3 nucleotides: TGTGCCAGTTGGGGACCGCGGAACACTGAAGCTTTCTTT.

This clone was counted only a few times. This sequence joins TRBV5-6 and TRBJ2-1; 7 bases agree with TRBD1. The V segment lost 1 base and the J segment 6 bases; nucleotides outside the gene matches: 7. This CDR3 region has 15 residues. CDR1 SGHDT and CDR2 YYEEEE come from the germline V gene. This CDR3 reads CASSLWPGGVNEQFF. In DNA form, the CDR3 reads TGTGCCAGCAGCTTGTGGCCAGGGGGTGTCAATGAGCAGTTCTTC.

The V and J genes are TRBV6-1 and TRBJ2-3; D ambiguous. Germline CDR1 and CDR2: MNHNS and SASEGT. The CDR3 runs to 15 residues. Trimming took 2 bases from V and 4 from J, leaving 13 bases between them. CDR3 in DNA: TGTGCCAGCAGTGAATGGGCCCACACTGCAGATACGCAGTATTTT. Residues: CASSEWAHTADTQYF.

A note on this clone: Other nucleotide sequences in the sample specify the same CDR3. The V gene is TRBV10-3, the J gene TRBJ2-5, with D perhaps TRBD1 (6 bases). The CDR3 covers 13 residues. CDR1 is ENHRY, CDR2 SYGVKD, per germline. V was cut by 3 bases and J by 3 bases, with 8 bases left in between. This CDR3 reads CAISDRGEETQYF. The CDR3 DNA reads as TGTGCCATCAGTGACAGGGGAGAAGAGACCCAGTACTTC.

This clone has a single count. J is TRBJ1-2 and V is TRBV25-1; D is undetermined. With 2 bases removed from V and 5 bases from J, the gap between germline ends came to 9 bases. CDR3 size: 13 residues. Germline CDR1 is MGHDK and CDR2 is SYGVNS. CDR3 residues: CASSEGWRYGYTF. The CDR3 bases are TGTGCCAGCAGTGAAGGATGGAGATATGGCTACACCTTC.

The rearrangement links TRBV7-9 to TRBJ2-7, with D perhaps matching TRBD1 (6 bases). CDR3 length: 12 residues. The ends were cut back, 8 bases at V and 3 bases at J, with 11 bases in the middle. Germline loops: CDR1 SEHNR, CDR2 FQNEAQ (reference sequence). The CDR3 sequence: CASGAGVYEQYF. CDR3 coding DNA: TGTGCCAGCGGGGCAGGGGTCTACGAGCAGTACTTC.

The chain couples TRBV6-6 to TRBJ2-7; D call uncertain. V lost 6 bases and J 2 bases, leaving 8 bases between the germline ends. This CDR3 has 12 amino acids. The V gene's germline CDR1 is MNHNY and CDR2 SVGAGI (reference sequence). DNA of the CDR3: TGTGCCAGCAGCCCCCCGGCCTACGAGCAGTACTTC. As protein: CASSPPAYEQYF.

The V gene is TRBV21-1, the J gene TRBJ2-7; no DNA check was done on the table's D call, TRBD2. TRBV21-1 is termed a pseudogene. The CDR3 has 13 amino acids. CDR3 protein: CASRHRRAGEQYF. CDR3 nucleotide sequence: TGTGCCAGCAGGCACAGGCGGGCGGGGGAGCAGTACTTC.

This rearrangement joins TRBV7-9 to TRBJ2-7, with D possibly being TRBD1 or TRBD2 (5 bases each). V was trimmed by 5 bases and J by 3 bases, leaving 17 bases between them. Looked up from germline, CDR1 is SEHNR and CDR2 is FQNEAQ (reference sequence). The CDR3 sequence is 15 residues long. CDR3 in amino acids: CASSQGTVMYYEQYF. The CDR3 DNA sequence: TGTGCCAGCAGCCAAGGGACCGTTATGTACTACGAGCAGTACTTC.

The gene calls are TRBV7-3 and TRBJ2-3; no clear D. V shed 1 base and J shed 4 bases, with 6 bases lying between them. There are 13 residues in the CDR3. Looked up from germline, CDR1 is SGHTA and CDR2 is FQGTGA. DNA for the CDR3: TGTGCCAGCAGCTTAAGCCCCCCAGATACGCAGTATTTT. Translated: CASSLSPPDTQYF.

The chain uses TRBV5-1 and TRBJ2-7, with D unresolved. The length of the CDR3 is 13 residues. Trimming removed 0 bases from V and 5 bases from J, with 9 bases in between. CDR1 and CDR2 (germline): SGHRS, YFSETQ. The CDR3 DNA reads TGCGCCAGCAGCTTGGATAACAGTGACGAGCAGTACTTC. Translating gives CASSLDNSDEQYF.

This chain uses TRBV4-3 with TRBJ2-1, with 8 bases lining up with TRBD2. The V gene end was trimmed by 1 base and the J gene end by 5 bases; junction bases not matched to a gene: 4. The CDR3 has 15 residues. The germline CDR1 and CDR2 sequences are LGHNA and YSLEER. CDR3 in DNA: TGCGCCAGCAGCCAAGTTTGGCGGGAGGACAATGAGCAGTTCTTC. Protein product: CASSQVWREDNEQFF.

Concerning this clone: This specimen includes other DNA sequences encoding the same CDR3. The CDR3 bases are TGTGCCAGCAGCGCGTCAGGTTCCTACGAGCAGTACTTC. Translating gives CASSASGSYEQYF. The chain is built from TRBV7-8 and TRBJ2-7; the D is unclear. V was pared by 5 bases and J by 1 base, with 9 bases between. Germline V CDR1 and CDR2: SGHVS, FQNEAQ. The CDR3 loop spans 13 amino acids.

The chain has TRBV5-6 and TRBJ2-7, with 8 bases aligning to TRBD2. Germline V gene sequence: CDR1 SGHDT, CDR2 YYEEEE. CDR3 length: 15 residues. The trim removed 2 bases at V and 3 bases at J, leaving 7 bases unmatched. CDR3 amino acids: CASSFASGRFYEQYF. The CDR3, as DNA: TGTGCCAGCAGCTTCGCTAGCGGGCGGTTCTACGAGCAGTACTTC.